Here is one TCR beta chain with its context. The antigen is not known. This may arise from a read error, as a much more abundant clone is one base away. Looked up from germline, CDR1 is LGHNA and CDR2 is YNFKEQ. This CDR3 has 15 residues. Genomic DNA provided the template from which TCR beta VDJ and CDR3 profiles were obtained. TCRdb re-analysed the reads in MiXCR, keeping a single row per CDR3 protein. Of roughly 250,000 distinct CDR3 sequences listed, around half are singletons. An expansion of CD8+CD57+ cells by flow cytometry had been shown in patients chosen for sequencing. Blood came from patients not yet given any therapy. This sample was included in a study of CD8+CD57+ T cells in acquired aplastic anemia. Study findings and constraints: Significant differences in CD8+ Simpson's diversity were not observed between patients and controls. Between patients and controls, 25 to 30 CD8+ CDR3 sequences were found in common.

The V call is TRBV4-2, the J call TRBJ2-7, with D perhaps given as TRBD1 or TRBD2 (5 bases each). This receptor was taken from a human donor with aplastic anemia. The sequenced material came from sorted CD4+, CD8+, or CD8+CD57+ T cells (not recorded which) from PBMCs. CDR3 residues: CASSQELGTTYKQYF. CDR3 sequence (DNA): TGTGCCAGCAGCCAAGAGCTGGGGACCACCTACAAGCAGTACTTC.